This T cell receptor beta chain is from a study of T cell responses to AZD1222 COVID-19 vaccine. Across the whole study: Pooled samples include second doses given at about 4 or 12 weeks. Whole-study results and caveats: Donor demographics were predominantly white British with a female majority; clonal diversity may be underestimated. Only a handful of AZD1222 recipients tested seropositive at baseline.

The assay was immunoSEQ multiplex PCR, and TCRdb's table has in-frame clones only and misses some. In the table there are about 130,000 clones, more than 75% of which are singletons. Note on this clone: Its antigen is unidentified.

The germline gives CDR1 MGHDK, CDR2 SYGVNS. V was shortened by 5 bases and J by 7 bases, with 17 bases between the two germline ends. The CDR3 sequence is 15 residues long. Sample: peripheral blood, taken on day 0 of AZD1222 vaccination. The clonotype comes from an adult in good health. The V gene is TRBV25-1, the J gene TRBJ1-4; D gene ambiguous. CDR3 sequence reads: CASSYFLGQAEKLFF. The CDR3 nucleotides are TGTGCCAGCAGTTATTTTTTGGGTCAGGCTGAAAAACTGTTTTTT.